The sequence of this TCR beta chain was determined in a study of shared clonotypes between healthy human individuals. Terminally differentiated effector memory CD45RA+ cells were left out of the naive CD8 fraction, which was CD45RO-negative and positively selected for CCR7. Profiling relied on immunoSEQ multiplex PCR, and the TCRdb table lists in-frame clones only, not all of them. Among about 2,200,000 clones listed, approximately 94% were seen once. Study-level findings and limits: Among non-shared clonotypes, generation probabilities were lower than among those shared by all four donors. Large depth notwithstanding, sorted-subset sequencing proved incomplete by rarefaction. Expectations were that clonotype sharing among donors would be affected by sequencing depth.

CDR1 is LNHNV, CDR2 YYDKDF, per germline (reference sequence). The ends lost 1 base at V and 2 bases at J; junction bases unmatched: 5. The CDR3 sequence is 17 residues long. This clone was seen once. What it binds is not known. This chain uses TRBV15 with TRBJ2-2, with 9 bases that match TRBD2. The source of this sequence is a man aged 18-30 years in good health. Some clones in this sample may be carry-over from other donors' samples. The sequenced sample was naive CD8+ T cells from PBMCs. The CDR3 region has the DNA TGTGCCACCAGCAGAGGCGCTAGCGGGACCAACACCGGGGAGCTGTTTTTT. Translating gives CATSRGASGTNTGELFF.